The present T cell receptor (beta chain) was sequenced within a study of monozygotic twins with inflammatory bowel disease. The CDR3 runs to 14 residues. Germline V gives CDR1 SEHNR, CDR2 FQNEAQ (reference sequence). TCRdb re-analyzed the 5' RACE reads; it lists each CDR3 protein once, without DNA. Recorded for this sample: about 210,000 distinct CDR3 sequences. The V gene is TRBV7-9, the J gene TRBJ2-3. The TCR sequence derives from a human donor with ulcerative colitis or Crohn's disease, or a healthy co-twin of an affected twin (not recorded which). Sample: blood. This CDR3 is CASSLALPWDTQYF.